This is a list of T cell receptor beta chains from one sample in a study of shared clonotypes between healthy human individuals. The table came from immunoSEQ multiplex PCR; TCRdb's copy has only in-frame clones and leaves some out. The table includes 760,000 or so clones, 90% to 97% detected once. Sequenced sample: naive CD8+ T cells sorted from blood. Every receptor here comes from a man aged 25 to 40 in good health. Each CDR3 is given with its conserved first and last residue. Each record gives: J gene, D gene, V gene, clone size, CDR3 protein, CDR3 DNA. A D gene is named only where the DNA matches it firmly. Clone size appears in some rows only: once, few, many, or a class for an expanded clone.

TRBJ2-7	.	TRBV5-1	.	CASSRSENYEQYF	TGCGCCAGCAGCCGCTCAGAGAACTACGAGCAGTACTTC
TRBJ2-7	.	TRBV2	.	CASSVVDKPHSGEQYF	TGTGCCAGCAGTGTAGTGGACAAACCCCACTCTGGAGAGCAGTACTTC
TRBJ2-1	.	TRBV5-1	.	CASSGAGTPTNEQFF	TGCGCCAGCAGCGGGGCCGGGACTCCTACCAATGAGCAGTTCTTC
TRBJ1-5	TRBD1	TRBV7-8	.	CASSSTGTGENQPQHF	TGTGCCAGCAGCTCCACTGGGACAGGGGAAAATCAGCCCCAGCATTTT
TRBJ2-2	.	TRBV4-1	.	CASSHGTAGTGELFF	TGCGCCAGCAGCCACGGGACAGCGGGCACCGGGGAGCTGTTTTTT
TRBJ2-7	.	TRBV2	once	CASSERDPAYEQYF	TGTGCCAGCAGTGAGAGGGACCCCGCCTACGAGCAGTACTTC
TRBJ2-1	.	TRBV20-1	.	CSASARNEQFF	TGCAGTGCTAGCGCGCGAAATGAGCAGTTCTTC
TRBJ2-1	TRBD1	TRBV14	.	CASSQQTGPVFQGPYNEQFF	TGTGCCAGCAGCCAACAGACAGGGCCGGTTTTCCAGGGCCCCTACAATGAGCAGTTCTTC
TRBJ2-7	.	TRBV11-2	.	CASSLGDHYEQYF	TGTGCCAGCAGCTTAGGGGACCACTACGAGCAGTACTTC
TRBJ2-7	TRBD2	TRBV5-6	once	CASSWTRGYEQYF	TGTGCCAGCAGCTGGACTAGGGGCTACGAGCAGTACTTC
TRBJ1-5	.	TRBV4-1	once	CASSQDPGQGINQPQHF	TGCGCCAGCAGCCAAGATCCTGGGCAGGGTATCAATCAGCCCCAGCATTTT
TRBJ2-2	.	TRBV27	.	CASSLWGAGYGVGGELFF	TGTGCCAGCAGTTTATGGGGGGCTGGCTACGGTGTTGGCGGGGAGCTGTTTTTT